The 26 T cell receptor beta chains in this list originate from one sample, sequenced in a study of STAT3 mutations in large granular lymphocyte leukemia. Overall study results and limits: In T-cell large granular lymphocyte leukemia, about half of patients showed multiple immunodominant subclonotypes.

For these TCRs, the target antigens are not known. The repertoire was sequenced with immunoSEQ multiplex PCR; TCRdb's copy has only in-frame clones and lacks some. The table shows 7,000 to 9,000 clones, with about four fifths occurring only once. Sequencing used peripheral blood mononuclear cells. The receptors originated from a woman aged 40 to 49 with T-cell large granular lymphocyte leukemia. Some clones in this sample may be carry-over from other donors' samples.

In DNA form, the CDR3 reads TGTGCCTGGAGTGGAGTACAGGGACGCGGTGGTCCCCAGTACTTC. This translates into CAWSGVQGRGGPQYF. The chain recombines TRBV30 with TRBJ2-5; TRBD1 is a possible D gene (6 bases). Germline lookup yields CDR1 GTSNPN and CDR2 SVGIG (reference sequence). The CDR3 runs to 15 residues. Trimming removed 1 base from V and 9 bases from J, with 21 bases in between.

The chain is built from TRBV6-6 and TRBJ1-5; D remains unclear. Germline V lookup: CDR1 MNHNY, CDR2 SVGAGI (reference sequence). The V gene lost 5 bases and the J gene lost 4 bases, with 15 bases spanning the gap. The CDR3 extends over 15 amino acids. The chain's CDR3 is CASSIDGQHNQPQHF. The CDR3, as DNA: TGTGCCAGCAGTATCGACGGGCAGCATAATCAGCCCCAGCATTTT.

The V gene is TRBV18, the J gene TRBJ1-4; D is unclear. The CDR3 is made up of 15 amino acids. V lost 2 bases, J lost 0 bases, and 7 bases lay in between. The germline CDR1 and CDR2 sequences are KGHSH and LQKENI. CDR3 DNA: TGTGCCAGCTCACCATCCGCGGCAACTAATGAAAAACTGTTTTTT. It specifies CASSPSAATNEKLFF.

This sequence joins TRBV18 and TRBJ2-7, with a tentative D call TRBD2 (6 bases). Trimming stripped 3 bases from V and 6 bases from J, with 15 bases between. The CDR3 runs to 14 residues. The germline V gene encodes CDR1 KGHSH and CDR2 LQKENI. Here the CDR3 DNA reads TGTGCCAGCTCACCCGGACGAGTGGAGGGCGAGCAGTACTTC. It codes for CASSPGRVEGEQYF.

CDR3 protein: CASQEQYF. DNA for the CDR3: TGTGCCAGCCAGGAGCAGTACTTC. The chain employs TRBV4-2 and TRBJ2-7; no reliable D call. The CDR3 totals 8 residues. The germline CDR1 and CDR2 sequences are LGHNA and YNFKEQ. V was shortened by 8 bases and J by 7 bases, with 3 bases between the two germline ends.

This rearrangement joins TRBV18 to TRBJ2-7; D is tentatively TRBD1 or TRBD2 (7 bases each). From germline, CDR1 is KGHSH and CDR2 LQKENI. The CDR3 runs 14 residues. Deletions cut 1 base from V and 5 bases from J, with 12 bases between. The CDR3 DNA follows: TGTGCCAGCTCACCACTGCAGGGGGGGCACGAGCAGTACTTC. The encoded protein is CASSPLQGGHEQYF.

The rearrangement links TRBV5-1 to TRBJ2-1; D is uncertain. This CDR3 has 16 amino acids. V gave up 5 bases and J gave up 0 bases, with 15 bases separating them. Per the germline V gene, CDR1 is SGHRS and CDR2 is YFSETQ. DNA of the CDR3: TGCGCCAGCAGTCTTCGTGCAGAGAGCTCCTACAATGAGCAGTTCTTC. Translating gives CASSLRAESSYNEQFF.

Here the CDR3 reads CASSPGEGVTYEQYF. In nucleotides, the CDR3 is TGTGCCAGCTCCCCGGGCGAGGGGGTAACCTACGAGCAGTACTTC. The chain uses TRBV18 and TRBJ2-7, with a weak D call TRBD1 (6 bases). The CDR3 length is 15 residues. Germline V lookup: CDR1 KGHSH, CDR2 LQKENI. Trimming stripped 6 bases from V and 2 bases from J, with 17 bases between.

The chain joins TRBV18 to TRBJ1-1, with D perhaps TRBD1 (6 bases). The CDR3 contains 13 residues. Germline V gene sequence: CDR1 KGHSH, CDR2 LQKENI. V dropped 1 base and J dropped 7 bases, with 10 bases sitting between them. This chain's CDR3 is CASSPRGAIEAFF. The CDR3 DNA reads TGTGCCAGCTCACCACGGGGGGCAATTGAAGCTTTCTTT. The full variable domain, completed using reference TRBV18 and TRBJ1-1, is NAGVMQNPRHLVRRRGQEARLRCSPMKGHSHVYWYRQLPEEGLKFMVYLQKENIIDESGMPKERFSAEFPKEGPSILRIQQVVRGDSAAYFCASSPRGAIEAFFGQGTRLTVV.

The V gene is TRBV5-1, the J gene TRBJ1-1, with unresolved D. V was pared by 0 bases and J by 3 bases, with 6 bases between. Germline V gene sequence: CDR1 SGHRS, CDR2 YFSETQ. The CDR3 sequence is 13 residues long. The CDR3 sequence: CASSLDGDTEAFF. The CDR3 region has the DNA TGCGCCAGCAGCTTGGACGGGGACACTGAAGCTTTCTTT.

The genes are TRBV2 and TRBJ1-2; no clear D. The CDR3 is 13 residues long. V was shortened by 3 bases and J by 6 bases, with 11 bases between the two germline ends. Germline CDR1 is SNHLY and CDR2 is FYNNEI. The CDR3 DNA follows: TGTGCCAGCAGTGAGTTGGCCGGGGATGGCTACACCTTC. Protein product: CASSELAGDGYTF.

This chain connects TRBV6-6 to TRBJ2-5, with D possibly being TRBD1 (6 bases). CDR3 size: 14 residues. With 4 bases removed from V and 0 bases from J, the gap between germline ends came to 9 bases. Germline V gives CDR1 MNHNY, CDR2 SVGAGI (reference sequence). The CDR3 sequence: CASSSGQHQETQYF. In nucleotides, the CDR3 is TGTGCCAGCAGTTCAGGACAGCACCAAGAGACCCAGTACTTC.

V is TRBV7-2 and J is TRBJ2-7; TRBD1 agrees at 10 bases. CDR3 length: 16 amino acids. The V gene end was trimmed by 0 bases and the J gene end by 3 bases; junction bases not matched to a gene: 5. Germline lookup yields CDR1 SGHTA and CDR2 FQGNSA. The CDR3: CASSLARQGARYEQYF. The CDR3, as DNA: TGTGCCAGCAGCTTAGCGAGACAGGGGGCCCGCTACGAGCAGTACTTC. Complete variable domain (other parts from reference TRBV7-2 and TRBJ2-7): GAGVSQSPSNKVTEKGKDVELRCDPISGHTALYWYRQSLGQGLEFLIYFQGNSAPDKSGLPSDRFSAERTGGSVSTLTIQRTQQEDSAVYLCASSLARQGARYEQYFGPGTRLTVT.

This clone was counted a few times. The chain links TRBV5-1 to TRBJ1-2; D gene ambiguous. This CDR3 region has 14 residues. V lost 0 bases and J lost 4, with 10 bases in between. The germline CDR1 and CDR2 sequences are SGHRS and YFSETQ. The CDR3 spells CASSLEGALYGYTF. CDR3 DNA: TGCGCCAGCAGCTTGGAGGGAGCCCTCTATGGCTACACCTTC. Variable domain in full (rest from reference TRBV5-1 and TRBJ1-2): KAGVTQTPRYLIKTRGQQVTLSCSPISGHRSVSWYQQTPGQGLQFLFEYFSETQRNKGNFPGRFSGRQFSNSRSEMNVSTLELGDSALYLCASSLEGALYGYTFGSGTRLTVV.

This chain connects TRBV6-5 to TRBJ2-7, with a possible D match to TRBD1 (5 bases). This CDR3 has 11 amino acids. The V end was cut by 7 bases, the J end by 7 bases, with 11 bases between. The germline CDR1 and CDR2 sequences are MNHEY and SVGAGI. CDR3: CASTWAGEQYF. In DNA, the CDR3 is TGTGCCAGCACCTGGGCAGGGGAGCAGTACTTC.

The gene calls are TRBV5-1 and TRBJ2-7; 8 positions agree with TRBD1. Germline V gives CDR1 SGHRS, CDR2 YFSETQ. This CDR3 is built from 15 residues. The trim removed 1 base at V and 4 bases at J, leaving 7 bases unmatched. CDR3: CASSLPRQGPYEQYF. The CDR3 DNA is TGCGCCAGCAGCTTGCCCCGACAGGGGCCTTACGAGCAGTACTTC.

This chain joins TRBV5-4 and TRBJ1-2, with D tentatively TRBD1 (5 bases). This CDR3 spans 14 amino acids. In germline, CDR1 is SGHNT, CDR2 YYREEE (reference sequence). Trimming took 4 bases from V and 8 from J, leaving 18 bases between them. The CDR3 region is CASSGGRGRGGYTF. CDR3 bases: TGTGCCAGCAGCGGTGGAAGGGGCCGGGGCGGCTACACCTTC.

There are a few counts of this clone. CDR3 region: CASSSSGKGGYGYTF. CDR3 sequence (DNA): TGCGCCAGCAGCTCCTCAGGGAAGGGAGGTTATGGCTACACCTTC. The chain carries TRBV5-1 and TRBJ1-2; TRBD1 is a possible D gene (5 bases). V was cut by 3 bases and J by 5 bases, with 17 bases left in between. Germline CDR1 SGHRS, CDR2 YFSETQ. The CDR3 loop spans 15 amino acids.

This chain connects TRBV5-1 to TRBJ2-3; perhaps TRBD2 as D (7 bases). Between the trimmed V and J ends, which lost 3 bases and 6 bases, there was a span of 14 bases. CDR3 length equals 14 residues. The V gene's germline CDR1 is SGHRS and CDR2 YFSETQ. CDR3 nucleotides: TGCGCCAGCAGCTATGCGGGGGCAATGGATACGCAGTATTTT. It is translated as CASSYAGAMDTQYF. The full variable domain, rest sourced from reference TRBV5-1 and TRBJ2-3, is KAGVTQTPRYLIKTRGQQVTLSCSPISGHRSVSWYQQTPGQGLQFLFEYFSETQRNKGNFPGRFSGRQFSNSRSEMNVSTLELGDSALYLCASSYAGAMDTQYFGPGTRLTVL.

The gene calls are TRBV30 and TRBJ2-7, with 8 positions matching TRBD2. This CDR3 comprises 14 residues. Losses at the gene ends were 5 bases for V and 2 bases for J; bases not matched to a gene: 8. Germline V CDR1 and CDR2: GTSNPN, SVGIG (reference sequence). CDR3 protein: CAWQTSGLAYEQYF. For the CDR3, the DNA is TGTGCCTGGCAGACGTCGGGACTAGCCTACGAGCAGTACTTC.

There are a few counts of this clone. This chain links TRBV9 with TRBJ2-3; tentatively, D is TRBD2 (6 bases). The germline V and J ends were trimmed by 3 bases and 2 bases, with 13 bases remaining between them. CDR3 length: 15 amino acids. Germline V gene sequence: CDR1 SGDLS, CDR2 YYNGEE. CDR3 nucleotide sequence: TGTGCCAGCAGCGATCTGGGCGGGACCACAGATACGCAGTATTTT. Protein product: CASSDLGGTTDTQYF.

The chain is built from TRBV5-6 and TRBJ2-5; D unclear. This CDR3 comprises 14 residues. The germline V and J ends were trimmed by 5 bases and 0 bases, with 11 bases remaining between them. Germline-derived CDR1 and CDR2 are SGHDT and YYEEEE. The CDR3 loop is CASSNPTNQETQYF. CDR3 DNA: TGTGCCAGCAGTAACCCCACTAACCAAGAGACCCAGTACTTC.

CDR3 sequence: CAWGGGQGRNYEQYF. In nucleotides, the CDR3 is TGTGCCTGGGGAGGGGGACAGGGCAGAAACTACGAGCAGTACTTC. This sequence joins TRBV30 and TRBJ2-7; the match to TRBD1 covers 9 bases. This CDR3 region has 15 residues. V gave up 5 bases and J gave up 3 bases; unmatched junction bases: 11. CDR1 is GTSNPN, CDR2 SVGIG, per germline (reference sequence).

A single count supports this clone. The chain has TRBV6-1 and TRBJ2-6, with 8 bases fitting TRBD1. After removal of 6 bases from V and 2 bases from J, the junction contained 3 bases not matched to a gene. The CDR3 runs to 15 residues. CDR1 and CDR2 from the germline V gene are MNHNS and SASEGT. CDR3 DNA: TGTGCCAGCAGGGAACAGGGGGCTGGGGCCAACGTCCTGACTTTC. Translation: CASREQGAGANVLTF.

The rearrangement links TRBV6-6 to TRBJ1-5, with unresolved D. The CDR3 loop spans 15 amino acids. V dropped 6 bases and J dropped 2 bases, with 14 bases sitting between them. Germline V gene sequence: CDR1 MNHNY, CDR2 SVGAGI (reference sequence). Written as DNA, the CDR3 is TGTGCCAGCAGCCCTTTGGCAGAAGGCAATCAGCCCCAGCATTTT. Protein product: CASSPLAEGNQPQHF.

V usage is TRBV7-9 and J usage is TRBJ1-1; the D is unclear. Per germline, CDR1 SEHNR and CDR2 FQNEAQ (reference sequence). CDR3 size: 14 residues. Trimming took off 4 bases at V and 7 bases at J, with 16 bases between the two ends. In DNA form, the CDR3 reads TGTGCCAGCAGCTCCCCTCCCGGGCCAGTTGAAGCTTTCTTT. Translation gives CASSSPPGPVEAFF. The full variable domain, in which reference TRBV7-9 and TRBJ1-1 provide the parts outside the CDR3, is DTGVSQNPRHKITKRGQNVTFRCDPISEHNRLYWYRQTLGQGPEFLTYFQNEAQLEKSRLLSDRFSAERPKGSFSTLEIQRTEQGDSAMYLCASSSPPGPVEAFFGQGTRLTVV.